This T cell receptor beta chain was documented in a study of T cell responses to AZD1222 COVID-19 vaccine. Study-level findings and limits: Samples come after the peak T cell response, not at day 14.

Clones were sequenced by immunoSEQ multiplex PCR, and TCRdb holds only the in-frame ones, with some missing. The sample lists 40,000 to 60,000 clones, under 85% occurring once. Germline V gene sequence: CDR1 MDHEN, CDR2 SYDVKM. CDR3 length equals 16 residues. With regard to this clone: The antigen remains unidentified. A much larger clone sits a single nucleotide away, making a read error possible. In the same sample, other DNA sequences code for this CDR3.

The sample in question was peripheral blood, obtained on day 0 of MenACWY control vaccination. This sequence joins TRBV28 and TRBJ1-2; 11 bases are a match to TRBD1. The sequence came from an adult in good health. The CDR3 here is CASSLIRTGGSYGYTF. The CDR3 DNA is TGTGCTAGCAGTTTAATAAGGACAGGGGGCAGCTATGGCTACACCTTC.